The next 25 T cell receptor beta chains were all read from a single sample in a study of beta chain features in type 1 diabetes. The sequenced template was cDNA made from the entire isolated RNA. The data were produced by immunoSEQ multiplex PCR, yet TCRdb's version contains in-frame clones alone and is incomplete. The sample contains about 700,000 clones, roughly an eighth of which appear only once. No antigens are known for them. Study-wide points: All four CD4+ subsets from Type 1 diabetes patients carried moderately but significantly shorter TCRB CDR3s.

The sequenced material came from naive CD4+ T cells from blood. The source is a man aged 18 to 30 with type 1 diabetes.

A remark on this clone: Within the sample, other DNA sequences also encode this same CDR3. The chain is built from TRBV20-1 and TRBJ2-1; D unresolved. The CDR3 is 11 residues long. V dropped 3 bases and J dropped 7 bases, with 7 bases sitting between them. Germline V gene lookup returns CDR1 DFQATT and CDR2 SNEGSKA (reference sequence). This CDR3 reads CSARGPNEQFF. CDR3 coding DNA: TGCAGTGCTAGGGGCCCGAATGAGCAGTTCTTC.

This clone was picked up a small number of times. The CDR3, as DNA: TGTGCCGTCGGGCCCCACTCCTACAATGAGCAGTTCTTC. This translates into CAVGPHSYNEQFF. The chain recombines TRBV30 with TRBJ2-1; no definite D call. V lost 8 bases to trimming and J lost 0 bases, with 11 bases between them. The CDR3 sequence is 13 residues long. The germline gives CDR1 GTSNPN, CDR2 SVGIG (reference sequence). Combining the CDR3 with reference TRBV30 and TRBJ2-1 gives the whole variable domain SQTIHQWPATLVQPVGSPLSLECTVEGTSNPNLYWYRQAAGRGLQLLFYSVGIGQISSEVPQNLSASRPQDRQFILSSKKLLLSDSGFYLCAVGPHSYNEQFFGPGTRLTVL.

On this clone: The same CDR3 can be traced to other DNA sequences in this sample. CDR3 nucleotide sequence: TGTGCCAGCAGCCCAAGGCAGGGGAACACTGAAGCTTTCTTT. It yields the protein CASSPRQGNTEAFF. The chain is built from TRBV7-9 and TRBJ1-1, with D perhaps TRBD1 (5 bases). With 5 bases removed from V and 1 base from J, the gap between germline ends came to 11 bases. CDR3 length: 14 residues. Germline V lookup: CDR1 SEHNR, CDR2 FQNEAQ (reference sequence).

V is TRBV27 and J is TRBJ2-2; D possibly corresponds to TRBD2 (6 bases). The CDR3 spans 15 residues. The V and J ends lost 7 bases and 5 bases respectively, with 17 bases between them. Germline V gene lookup returns CDR1 MNHEY and CDR2 SMNVEV (reference sequence). The CDR3 nucleotides read TGTGCCAGCACTCCCGGGGCTAGCGCTACCGGGGAGCTGTTTTTT. This encodes CASTPGASATGELFF.

Only a few counts were recorded for this clone. The V gene is TRBV13, the J gene TRBJ2-5; 9 positions agree with TRBD2. Trimming cost V 5 bases and J 2 bases; bases outside gene matches: 6. This CDR3 region has 15 residues. In germline, CDR1 is PRHDT, CDR2 FYEKMQ (reference sequence). This chain's CDR3 is CASSQGTSWQETQYF. CDR3 DNA sequence: TGTGCCAGCAGCCAAGGGACTAGCTGGCAAGAGACCCAGTACTTC.

This clone was seen a handful of times. Written as DNA, the CDR3 is TGTGCCTGGAGTCCTCGGGTAACCCAAGAGACCCAGTACTTC. It specifies CAWSPRVTQETQYF. This sequence joins TRBV30 and TRBJ2-5; D unresolved. CDR1 and CDR2 (germline): GTSNPN, SVGIG (reference sequence). The CDR3 has 14 residues. Trimming pared 2 bases from V and 1 base from J, leaving 11 bases between.

Points on this clone: This sample also contains other DNA sequences that code for the same CDR3. The V call is TRBV7-9, the J call TRBJ1-1; D gene ambiguous. This CDR3 has 12 residues. Germline V lookup: CDR1 SEHNR, CDR2 FQNEAQ (reference sequence). Trimming left V 5 bases short and J 5 bases short, with 9 bases between. The DNA for the CDR3 is TGTGCCAGCAGCCCCCTGGGGACTGAAGCTTTCTTT. It yields the protein CASSPLGTEAFF.

This clone was observed a few times. This chain joins TRBV7-9 and TRBJ1-6; 7 bases map to TRBD1. This CDR3 spans 13 amino acids. V lost 5 bases to trimming and J lost 10 bases; unmatched junction nucleotides: 5. Germline CDR1 reads SEHNR; CDR2 reads FQNEAQ (reference sequence). This chain's CDR3 is CASSTRTGSPLHF. CDR3 in DNA: TGTGCCAGCAGCACCCGGACAGGATCACCCCTCCACTTT.

The V call is TRBV10-3, the J call TRBJ2-5, with TRBD2 matching 11 bases. J lost 4 bases, V lost 4 bases, and 2 bases had no gene match. Germline CDR1 ENHRY, CDR2 SYGVKD. The CDR3 contains 14 residues. DNA of the CDR3: TGTGCCATCAGTGCCCTAGCGGGGGGAGAGACCCAGTACTTC. Protein sequence: CAISALAGGETQYF.

The chain combines TRBV25-1 with TRBJ2-6; no clear D. The ends were cut back, 6 bases at V and 1 base at J, with 10 bases in the middle. The germline V gene has CDR1 MGHDK and CDR2 SYGVNS. The CDR3 extends over 15 amino acids. The CDR3 DNA reads as TGTGCCAGCAGCACTGTACAGTCTGGGGCCAACGTCCTGACTTTC. Translating gives CASSTVQSGANVLTF.

The sample holds a few counts of this clone. The chain carries TRBV15 and TRBJ2-3; D is undetermined. CDR3 length: 14 amino acids. The V end was cut by 0 bases, the J end by 6 bases, with 10 bases between. The germline V gene has CDR1 LNHNV and CDR2 YYDKDF (reference sequence). CDR3 DNA sequence: TGTGCCACCAGCAGAGATAGAAACGCGGATACGCAGTATTTT. Protein product: CATSRDRNADTQYF.

This clone was picked up a small number of times. This chain joins TRBV9 and TRBJ2-2, with D unclear. The CDR3 length is 15 residues. V lost 6 bases and J lost 0, with 12 bases in between. CDR1 SGDLS and CDR2 YYNGEE come from the germline V gene. The CDR3 loop reads CASTPGSANTGELFF. The DNA for the CDR3 is TGTGCCAGCACCCCCGGCAGCGCGAACACCGGGGAGCTGTTTTTT.

This clone has just a few counts. J is TRBJ2-2 and V is TRBV19; D might be TRBD1 or TRBD2, each matching 5 bases. Germline CDR1 LNHDA, CDR2 SQIVND (reference sequence). Deletions cut 2 bases from V and 6 bases from J, with 7 bases between. CDR3 length equals 13 residues. CDR3 bases: TGTGCCAGTAGTATACTGGGGGCCGGGGAGCTGTTTTTT. Residues: CASSILGAGELFF. The entire variable domain, with the rest obtained from reference TRBV19 and TRBJ2-2, is as follows: DGGITQSPKYLFRKEGQNVTLSCEQNLNHDAMYWYRQDPGQGLRLIYYSQIVNDFQKGDIAEGYSVSREKKESFPLTVTSAQKNPTAFYLCASSILGAGELFFGEGSRLTVL.

The genes are TRBV29-1 and TRBJ1-1; possible D gene TRBD1, 5 bases. The germline V and J ends were trimmed by 1 base and 4 bases, with 16 bases remaining between them. CDR1 and CDR2 (germline): SQVTM, ANQGSEA. The length of the CDR3 is 15 residues. DNA for the CDR3: TGCAGCGTTGAAGGGGCCACAGGTTCCGTCACTGAAGCTTTCTTT. The encoded protein is CSVEGATGSVTEAFF.

This clone showed up just a few times. The sample holds other DNA sequences that translate to the same CDR3. The gene calls are TRBV30 and TRBJ1-6; D gene uncertain. Trimming took 1 base from V and 0 from J, leaving 7 bases between them. Germline-derived CDR1 and CDR2 are GTSNPN and SVGIG (reference sequence). This CDR3 has 15 residues. CDR3 sequence (DNA): TGTGCCTGGAGTGCGGGGAGCTCCTATAATTCACCCCTCCACTTT. It codes for CAWSAGSSYNSPLHF. Full variable domain (remainder filled in from reference TRBV30 and TRBJ1-6): SQTIHQWPATLVQPVGSPLSLECTVEGTSNPNLYWYRQAAGRGLQLLFYSVGIGQISSEVPQNLSASRPQDRQFILSSKKLLLSDSGFYLCAWSAGSSYNSPLHFGNGTRLTVT.

In its sample, this clone was seen a few times. This sequence joins TRBV5-4 and TRBJ2-1, with 9 bases lining up with TRBD2. Germline V lookup: CDR1 SGHNT, CDR2 YYREEE (reference sequence). V lost 4 bases to trimming and J lost 9 bases; unmatched junction nucleotides: 5. The CDR3 loop spans 13 amino acids. The CDR3: CASSQGLASEQFF. CDR3 nucleotides: TGTGCCAGCAGCCAGGGACTAGCTAGTGAGCAGTTCTTC.

The genes are TRBV5-1 and TRBJ2-2; D unclear. The CDR3 spans 15 residues. Germline values: CDR1 SGHRS, CDR2 YFSETQ. V was clipped by 6 bases and J by 2 bases, with 14 bases between them. The CDR3 spells CASTRDTGNTGELFF. The CDR3 coding sequence is TGCGCCAGCACTCGAGACACGGGCAACACCGGGGAGCTGTTTTTT.

V gene TRBV25-1 combines with J gene TRBJ1-2; D remains ambiguous. The V and J ends lost 4 bases and 8 bases respectively, with 14 bases between them. This CDR3 has 13 residues. Germline V gene sequence: CDR1 MGHDK, CDR2 SYGVNS. The CDR3: CASSAGPTLGYTF. The CDR3, as DNA: TGTGCCAGCAGTGCTGGGCCTACGCTCGGCTACACCTTC.

This clone was detected a few times. The chain links TRBV28 to TRBJ1-1; D is perhaps TRBD1 (6 bases). V gave up 7 bases and J gave up 8 bases, with 20 bases separating them. There are 14 residues in the CDR3. Germline CDR1 is MDHEN and CDR2 is SYDVKM. The CDR3 sequence is CASNPAGGPTEAFF. The CDR3 region has the DNA TGTGCCAGCAACCCGGCGGGGGGCCCAACGGAAGCTTTCTTT.

This clone occurred a few times. Other DNA sequences in the same sample also yield this CDR3. The rearrangement joins TRBV10-3 to TRBJ2-3, with 8 positions matching TRBD1. The CDR3 sequence is 15 residues long. The V gene end was trimmed by 9 bases and the J gene end by 0 bases; junction bases not matched to a gene: 8. The germline CDR1 and CDR2 sequences are ENHRY and SYGVKD. CDR3: CAIRTGPSSTDTQYF. The CDR3 coding sequence is TGTGCCATTCGGACAGGGCCATCTAGCACAGATACGCAGTATTTT.

This clone turned up a few times. The chain couples TRBV30 to TRBJ1-3, with a weak D call TRBD1 (5 bases). CDR1 is GTSNPN, CDR2 SVGIG, per germline (reference sequence). V dropped 2 bases and J dropped 8 bases, with 13 bases sitting between them. The length of the CDR3 is 13 residues. DNA for the CDR3: TGTGCCTGGAGTCCAGGGACGAAGCACACCATATATTTT. Residues: CAWSPGTKHTIYF.

This clone was counted only a few times. This chain links TRBV2 with TRBJ2-1; D is undetermined. Trimming pared 4 bases from V and 7 bases from J, leaving 17 bases between. The CDR3 has 15 residues. CDR1 and CDR2 from the germline V gene are SNHLY and FYNNEI. The chain's CDR3 is CASSGAPGGSNEQFF. For the CDR3, the DNA is TGTGCCAGCAGTGGGGCCCCGGGTGGTAGTAATGAGCAGTTCTTC.

This clone occurred a few times. The gene calls are TRBV19 and TRBJ1-2; maybe TRBD1 (5 bases). The germline V and J ends were trimmed by 5 bases and 1 base, with 11 bases remaining between them. CDR1 and CDR2 from the germline V gene are LNHDA and SQIVND (reference sequence). This CDR3 has 14 residues. DNA for the CDR3: TGTGCCAGTAGTGGATCAGGGATTAACTATGGCTACACCTTC. It specifies CASSGSGINYGYTF.

The CDR3 region has the DNA TGTGCCAGCAGTCAGCAGGATAACTATGGCTACACCTTC. Amino acid sequence: CASSQQDNYGYTF. The rearrangement joins TRBV6-5 to TRBJ1-2; D gene uncertain. V dropped 5 bases and J dropped 1 base, with 8 bases sitting between them. The germline V gene encodes CDR1 MNHEY and CDR2 SVGAGI. This CDR3 is built from 13 residues.

The chain couples TRBV30 to TRBJ1-2; D unresolved. Germline-derived CDR1 and CDR2 are GTSNPN and SVGIG (reference sequence). V was clipped by 4 bases and J by 8 bases, with 17 bases between them. The CDR3 extends over 13 amino acids. The CDR3 bases are TGTGCCTGGATGGTTAATGACTATGGGGGCTACACCTTC. Translated, it gives CAWMVNDYGGYTF.